Presented here are 6 T cell receptor beta chains from one specimen sequenced in a study of T-cell reconstitution after alpha-beta-depleted transplantation in children. Unique molecular identifiers were incorporated into the prepared TCRbeta library. TCRdb redid the calling of the PCR reads with MiXCR, one entry per CDR3 protein. This table holds some 550,000 distinct CDR3 sequences, under 30% found once. The starting material was PBMCs, mostly from graft donor cells, obtained 360 days after TCRalphabeta/CD19-depleted stem cell transplant. These TCRs come from a boy under two years old who had a stem cell transplant for acute myeloid leukemia, so the T cells may come from the graft donor.

This clonotype came up once. The chain uses TRBV5-1 and TRBJ1-6; the D is unclear. The germline V gene has CDR1 SGHRS and CDR2 YFSETQ. The CDR3 has 15 residues. V lost 1 base and J lost 6, with 11 bases in between. The CDR3 DNA is TGCGCCAGCAGCTTGACCCCCGGGAGTAATTCACCCCTCCACTTT. Translation gives CASSLTPGSNSPLHF.

This clonotype turned up a few times. This sequence joins TRBV5-1 and TRBJ2-4; D possibly matches TRBD1 or TRBD2 (5 bases each). The length of the CDR3 is 14 residues. V was trimmed by 0 bases and J by 8 bases, leaving 12 bases between them. The germline V gene encodes CDR1 SGHRS and CDR2 YFSETQ. The CDR3 bases are TGCGCCAGCAGCTTGGCCGGGACGCAAGACATTCAGTACTTC. It translates to CASSLAGTQDIQYF.

This rearrangement joins TRBV12-3 or TRBV12-4 to TRBJ2-5; D possibly corresponds to TRBD2 (6 bases). V lost 7 bases to trimming and J lost 2 bases, with 11 bases between them. This CDR3 is built from 13 residues. Written as DNA, the CDR3 is TGTGCCAGCACCCCGGGGAGGCAAGAGACCCAGTACTTC. This encodes CASTPGRQETQYF.

V is TRBV5-1 and J is TRBJ2-2; D possibly matches TRBD1 or TRBD2 (5 bases each). V was cut by 4 bases and J by 3 bases, with 13 bases left in between. From germline, CDR1 is SGHRS and CDR2 YFSETQ. This CDR3 spans 15 amino acids. The CDR3 nucleotides are TGCGCCAGCAGCATAGGGACGCGGTACACCGGGGAGCTGTTTTTT. Translation: CASSIGTRYTGELFF.

The V gene is TRBV24-1, the J gene TRBJ2-3, with D possibly being TRBD1 (6 bases). Looked up from germline, CDR1 is KGHDR and CDR2 is SFDVKD. The CDR3 runs to 15 residues. V was pared by 5 bases and J by 0 bases, with 11 bases between. The CDR3: CATSGAGASTDTQYF. The CDR3 bases are TGTGCCACCAGTGGGGCAGGGGCTAGCACAGATACGCAGTATTTT.

The gene calls are TRBV15 and TRBJ1-2; D is perhaps TRBD1 (5 bases). The germline V gene encodes CDR1 LNHNV and CDR2 YYDKDF (reference sequence). Trimming removed 8 bases at V and 8 bases at J, with 21 bases between. This CDR3 is 14 amino acids long. CDR3: CATRPRPRVDGYTF. The CDR3 nucleotides are TGTGCCACCCGCCCCCGACCCAGGGTGGACGGCTACACCTTC.